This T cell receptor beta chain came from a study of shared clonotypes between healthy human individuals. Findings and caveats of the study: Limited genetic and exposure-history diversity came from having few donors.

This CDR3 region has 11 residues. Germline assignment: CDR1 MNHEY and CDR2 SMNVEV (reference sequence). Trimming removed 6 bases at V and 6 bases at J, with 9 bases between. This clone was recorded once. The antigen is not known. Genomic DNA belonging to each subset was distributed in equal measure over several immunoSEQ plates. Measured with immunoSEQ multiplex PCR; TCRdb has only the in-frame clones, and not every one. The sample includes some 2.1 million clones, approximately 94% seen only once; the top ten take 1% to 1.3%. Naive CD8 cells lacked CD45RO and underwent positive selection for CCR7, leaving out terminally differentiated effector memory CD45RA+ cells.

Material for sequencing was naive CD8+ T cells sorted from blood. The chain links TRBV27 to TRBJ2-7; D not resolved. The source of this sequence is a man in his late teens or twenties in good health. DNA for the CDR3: TGTGCCAGCAGCTATTACGGCGAGCAGTACTTC. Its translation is CASSYYGEQYF.